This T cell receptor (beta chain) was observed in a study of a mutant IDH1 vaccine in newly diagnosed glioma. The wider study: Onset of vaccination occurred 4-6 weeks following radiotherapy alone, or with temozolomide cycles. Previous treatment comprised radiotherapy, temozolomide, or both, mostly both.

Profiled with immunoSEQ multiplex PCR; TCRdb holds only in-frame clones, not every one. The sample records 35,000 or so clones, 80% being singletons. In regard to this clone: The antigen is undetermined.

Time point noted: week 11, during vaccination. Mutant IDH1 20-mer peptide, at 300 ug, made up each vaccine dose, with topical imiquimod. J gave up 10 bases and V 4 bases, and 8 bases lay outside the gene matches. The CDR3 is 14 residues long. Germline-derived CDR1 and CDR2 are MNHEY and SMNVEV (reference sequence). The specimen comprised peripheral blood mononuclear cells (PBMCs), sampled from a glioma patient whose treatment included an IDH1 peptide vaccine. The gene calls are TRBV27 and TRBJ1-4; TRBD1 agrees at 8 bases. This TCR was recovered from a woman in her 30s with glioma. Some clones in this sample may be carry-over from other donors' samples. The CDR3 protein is CASSSGQGMGKLFF. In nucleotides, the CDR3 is TGTGCCAGCAGTTCCGGACAGGGTATGGGAAAACTGTTTTTT.